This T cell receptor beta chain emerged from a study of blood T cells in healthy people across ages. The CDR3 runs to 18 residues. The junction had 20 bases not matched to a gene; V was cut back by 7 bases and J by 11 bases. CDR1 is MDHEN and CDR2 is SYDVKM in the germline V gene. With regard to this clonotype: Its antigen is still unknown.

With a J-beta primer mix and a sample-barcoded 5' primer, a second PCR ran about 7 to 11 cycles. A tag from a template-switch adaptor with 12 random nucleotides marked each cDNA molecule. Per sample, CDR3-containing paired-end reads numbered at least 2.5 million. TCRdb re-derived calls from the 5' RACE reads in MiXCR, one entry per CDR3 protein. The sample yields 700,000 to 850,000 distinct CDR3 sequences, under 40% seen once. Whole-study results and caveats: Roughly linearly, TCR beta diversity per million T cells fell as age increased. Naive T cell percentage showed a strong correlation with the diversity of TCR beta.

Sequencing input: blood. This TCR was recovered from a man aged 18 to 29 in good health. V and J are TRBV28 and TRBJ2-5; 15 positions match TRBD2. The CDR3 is CASTGLAGGTTYNDGQYF. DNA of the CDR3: TGTGCCAGCACCGGACTAGCGGGGGGGACAACGTACAATGACGGGCAGTACTTC.